A single TCR beta chain is shown here with its context. The antigen remains unidentified. Trimming shortened V by 0 bases and J by 0 bases, and 9 bases separated the two germline ends. Germline V gives CDR1 SGHRS, CDR2 YFSETQ. The CDR3 consists of 16 residues. These data belong to a study of tissue T cells after allogeneic stem cell transplantation. Study results and limitations: Tissue-detected TCR repertoire was only partly captured by blood and spleen T cells. TCR repertoires tracked anatomic similarity, regardless of disease or transplant status.

This research-autopsy study prospectively enrolled adult allogeneic hematopoietic cell transplant recipients with steroid-refractory graft-versus-host disease. CDR3 sequences, V/J genes, frequencies and template counts came from survey-depth TCRbeta sequencing. Produced via immunoSEQ multiplex PCR; TCRdb's table is partial and in-frame only. This repertoire shows several thousand clones, approximately 79% found once; its top ten account for around 5%. The clonotype comes from a male patient at least 60 years old with steroid-refractory graft-versus-host disease after an allogeneic stem cell transplant. These T cells may partly come from the graft donor. J is TRBJ1-4 and V is TRBV5-1; D uncertain. The source was left colon tissue, collected at autopsy. The CDR3 region is CASSLGPRSTNEKLFF. CDR3 coding DNA: TGCGCCAGCAGCTTGGGGCCGAGATCAACTAATGAAAAACTGTTTTTT.